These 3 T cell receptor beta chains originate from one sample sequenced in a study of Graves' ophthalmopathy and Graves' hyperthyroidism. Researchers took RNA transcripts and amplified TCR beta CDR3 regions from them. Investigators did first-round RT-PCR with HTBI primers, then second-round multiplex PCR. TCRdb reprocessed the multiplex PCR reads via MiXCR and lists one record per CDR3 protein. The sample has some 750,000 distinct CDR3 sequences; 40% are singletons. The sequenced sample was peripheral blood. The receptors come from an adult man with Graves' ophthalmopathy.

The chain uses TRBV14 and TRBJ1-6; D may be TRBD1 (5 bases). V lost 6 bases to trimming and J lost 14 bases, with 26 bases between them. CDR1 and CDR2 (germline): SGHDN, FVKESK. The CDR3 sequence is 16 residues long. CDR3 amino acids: CASRTNIPGRRISLHF. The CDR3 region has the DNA TGTGCCAGCAGGACTAACATACCGGGACGGCGGATCTCCCTCCACTTT.

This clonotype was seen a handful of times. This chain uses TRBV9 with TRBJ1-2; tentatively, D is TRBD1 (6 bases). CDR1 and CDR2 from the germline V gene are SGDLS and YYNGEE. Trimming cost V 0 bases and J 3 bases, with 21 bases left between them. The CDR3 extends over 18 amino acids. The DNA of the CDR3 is TGTGCCAGCAGCGTAGCCCCCGGGGGGGCAGGCTCGGACTATGGCTACACCTTC. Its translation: CASSVAPGGAGSDYGYTF.

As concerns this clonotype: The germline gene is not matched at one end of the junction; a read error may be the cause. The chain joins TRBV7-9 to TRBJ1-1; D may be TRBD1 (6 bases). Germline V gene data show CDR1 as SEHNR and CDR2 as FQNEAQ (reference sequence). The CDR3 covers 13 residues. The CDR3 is CAGSTDRNTEAFF. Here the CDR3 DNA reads TGTGCCGGCAGCACGGACAGAAACACTGAAGCTTTCTTT. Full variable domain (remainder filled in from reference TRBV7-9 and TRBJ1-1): DTGVSQNPRHKITKRGQNVTFRCDPISEHNRLYWYRQTLGQGPEFLTYFQNEAQLEKSRLLSDRFSAERPKGSFSTLEIQRTEQGDSAMYLCAGSTDRNTEAFFGQGTRLTVV.